The next 21 T cell receptor beta chains were all read from a single sample in a study of cytomegalovirus exposure and HLA in healthy donors. Use of 60 Vbeta and 13 Jbeta primers characterized the PCR. Assay: immunoSEQ multiplex PCR; the TCRdb copy retains only in-frame clones and omits some. The sample comprises 150,000 to 250,000 clones, over 75% of which are singletons, and roughly 0.098% rests with the top ten. The sample taken for sequencing was PBMCs. The source of these receptors is a boy younger than 10 in good health and CMV-seronegative.

The chain couples TRBV15 to TRBJ2-1, with 8 bases fitting TRBD2. Germline V CDR1 and CDR2: LNHNV, YYDKDF (reference sequence). J gave up 5 bases and V 0 bases, and 6 bases lay outside the gene matches. The CDR3 extends over 16 amino acids. CDR3 nucleotide sequence: TGTGCCACCAGCAGAGATCTGAGCGGGGGAAACAATGAGCAGTTCTTC. Translating it yields CATSRDLSGGNNEQFF.

Only a few counts were recorded for this clone. The J gene is TRBJ2-5, the V gene TRBV6-1; 8 bases map to TRBD2. The germline V gene has CDR1 MNHNS and CDR2 SASEGT. The CDR3 sequence is 15 residues long. V lost 6 bases, J lost 5 bases, and 11 bases stayed unmatched. The CDR3 loop reads CASRKLAATVETQYF. The DNA of the CDR3 is TGTGCCAGCAGGAAACTAGCGGCCACGGTCGAGACCCAGTACTTC.

V usage is TRBV7-3 and J usage is TRBJ2-2, with 8 nucleotides matching TRBD2. Unmatched junction bases numbered 9, after V lost 5 bases and J lost 1 base. Germline-derived CDR1 and CDR2 are SGHTA and FQGTGA. The CDR3 sequence is 17 residues long. For the CDR3, the DNA is TGTGCCAGCAGCCCTCAGGGGACTAGGGGGAACACCGGGGAGCTGTTTTTT. This codes for CASSPQGTRGNTGELFF.

The chain couples TRBV27 to TRBJ1-2, with D perhaps matching TRBD1 (5 bases). V was pared by 6 bases and J by 3 bases, with 14 bases between. Germline V CDR1 and CDR2: MNHEY, SMNVEV (reference sequence). The CDR3 loop spans 14 amino acids. CDR3 sequence: CASRIRVGDYGYTF. The CDR3 region has the DNA TGTGCCAGCAGGATCAGGGTAGGAGACTATGGCTACACCTTC.

The chain uses TRBV11-2 and TRBJ1-3; TRBD1 might be the D (5 bases). This CDR3 has 16 residues. Germline CDR1 reads SGHAT; CDR2 reads FQNNGV. V shed 3 bases and J shed 8 bases, with 20 bases lying between them. The CDR3 DNA reads TGTGCCAGCAGCTTTCTGGGAGGGGTCCTGGGGGACACCATATATTTT. Translated: CASSFLGGVLGDTIYF. Drawing the rest from reference TRBV11-2 and TRBJ1-3, the complete variable domain is EAGVAQSPRYKIIEKRQSVAFWCNPISGHATLYWYQQILGQGPKLLIQFQNNGVVDDSQLPKDRFSAERLKGVDSTLKIQPAKLEDSAVYLCASSFLGGVLGDTIYFGEGSWLTVV.

The CDR3 coding sequence is TGTGCCAGCAGCCAAGCCAGGGGGCCTAACTATGGCTACACCTTC. This gives the protein CASSQARGPNYGYTF. The rearrangement uses TRBV4-2 and TRBJ1-2; 8 nucleotides match TRBD1. Germline CDR1 and CDR2: LGHNA and YNFKEQ. This CDR3 has 15 amino acids. The V gene end was trimmed by 1 base and the J gene end by 0 bases; junction bases not matched to a gene: 1.

The rearrangement joins TRBV7-9 to TRBJ2-1; D gene ambiguous. This CDR3 contains 11 residues. V was trimmed by 3 bases and J by 5 bases, leaving 2 bases between them. Germline CDR1 and CDR2: SEHNR and FQNEAQ (reference sequence). The CDR3 region is CASSFDNEQFF. Written as DNA, the CDR3 is TGTGCCAGCAGCTTCGACAATGAGCAGTTCTTC. The whole variable domain, filled in from reference TRBV7-9 and TRBJ2-1, reads DTGVSQNPRHKITKRGQNVTFRCDPISEHNRLYWYRQTLGQGPEFLTYFQNEAQLEKSRLLSDRFSAERPKGSFSTLEIQRTEQGDSAMYLCASSFDNEQFFGPGTRLTVL.

The J gene is TRBJ2-1, the V gene TRBV25-1, with 7 bases matching TRBD2. The CDR3 totals 15 residues. J was trimmed by 8 bases and V by 6 bases; bases with no gene match: 13. In germline, CDR1 is MGHDK, CDR2 SYGVNS. The CDR3: CASRPWASGGDEQFF. For the CDR3, the DNA is TGTGCCAGCAGGCCTTGGGCTAGCGGCGGGGATGAGCAGTTCTTC.

The genes are TRBV18 and TRBJ1-3; tentative D call: TRBD1 (5 bases). Germline V gives CDR1 KGHSH, CDR2 LQKENI. The ends were cut back, 0 bases at V and 0 bases at J, with 9 bases in the middle. This CDR3 has 16 residues. The CDR3 reads CASSPPWGSSGNTIYF. The CDR3, as DNA: TGTGCCAGCTCACCACCGTGGGGCAGCTCTGGAAACACCATATATTTT.

V and J are TRBV5-1 and TRBJ1-2; D unresolved. With 4 bases removed from V and 8 bases from J, the gap between germline ends came to 12 bases. The CDR3 totals 12 residues. The V gene's germline CDR1 is SGHRS and CDR2 YFSETQ. CDR3 region: CASSPGVLGYTF. In DNA form, the CDR3 reads TGCGCCAGCAGCCCCGGGGTGTTGGGCTACACCTTC.

This CDR3 is CASSVEGTEGAQYF. The CDR3 coding sequence is TGTGCCAGCAGCGTAGAAGGGACAGAAGGAGCGCAGTACTTC. The gene calls are TRBV9 and TRBJ2-7; 7 nucleotides agree with TRBD1. The junction had 9 bases not matched to a gene; V was cut back by 0 bases and J by 9 bases. Per the germline V gene, CDR1 is SGDLS and CDR2 is YYNGEE. This CDR3 has 14 residues.

This chain joins TRBV27 and TRBJ2-1; D is perhaps TRBD2 (6 bases). The CDR3 length is 15 residues. CDR1 and CDR2 from the germline V gene are MNHEY and SMNVEV (reference sequence). V dropped 2 bases and J dropped 5 bases, with 13 bases sitting between them. CDR3 amino acids: CASSLLGGPDNEQFF. CDR3 bases: TGTGCCAGCAGTTTACTCGGGGGACCCGACAATGAGCAGTTCTTC.

V and J are TRBV6-6 and TRBJ2-3; a weak D match, TRBD2 (5 bases). CDR3 length: 13 residues. V was cut by 0 bases and J by 8 bases, with 9 bases left in between. The germline V gene encodes CDR1 MNHNY and CDR2 SVGAGI (reference sequence). The CDR3: CASSYSTAGTQYF. For the CDR3, the DNA is TGTGCCAGCAGTTACTCGACCGCGGGTACGCAGTATTTT.

Turning to this clone: Relative to the germline gene, one junction end is altered; a read error may explain this. The rearrangement links TRBV10-3 to TRBJ2-2; TRBD2 is a possible D gene (5 bases). In germline, CDR1 is ENHRY, CDR2 SYGVKD. This CDR3 contains 16 residues. The CDR3 reads CATSDLRGIGGGELFF. CDR3 DNA: TGTGCCACCAGTGACCTGAGAGGGATCGGTGGCGGGGAGCTGTTTTTT.

The chain links TRBV4-1 to TRBJ2-4, with 8 bases lining up with TRBD2. The CDR3 consists of 20 residues. With 0 bases clipped from V and 0 bases from J, the junction kept 13 bases outside the gene matches. In germline, CDR1 is MGHRA, CDR2 YSYEKL. Here the CDR3 DNA reads TGCGCCAGCAGCCAAGATCGCATTCGCGGGGGGTATATAGCCAAAAACATTCAGTACTTC. Protein: CASSQDRIRGGYIAKNIQYF.

Written as DNA, the CDR3 is TGTGCCAGCAGCTTATGGGCAGGGGTCCTACATGAGCAGTTCTTC. It yields the protein CASSLWAGVLHEQFF. The V call is TRBV7-3, the J call TRBJ2-1, with D possibly matching TRBD1 (6 bases). Germline values: CDR1 SGHTA, CDR2 FQGTGA. This CDR3 is 15 amino acids long. Trimming took 2 bases from V and 8 from J, leaving 16 bases between them.

The rearrangement joins TRBV6-1 to TRBJ2-1, with 7 positions matching TRBD2. The germline gives CDR1 MNHNS, CDR2 SASEGT. The CDR3 has 15 residues. V trimming: 8 bases; J trimming: 6 bases; junction bases outside the gene matches: 13. CDR3 in DNA: TGTGCCAGCGGTAATGGGTGGGGGGGGGTCAATGAGCAGTTCTTC. As protein: CASGNGWGGVNEQFF.

The chain combines TRBV10-3 with TRBJ1-6, with D possibly being TRBD1 (5 bases). This CDR3 comprises 15 residues. V shed 2 bases and J shed 7 bases, with 12 bases lying between them. Looked up from germline, CDR1 is ENHRY and CDR2 is SYGVKD. CDR3 in DNA: TGTGCCATCAGTGAGATTTCGGCAGGGAATTCACCCCTCCACTTT. Its translation: CAISEISAGNSPLHF.

The CDR3 region has the DNA TGTGCCAGCAGTGAAGCCGGGACAGGGAACGAGCAGTACTTC. Its protein is CASSEAGTGNEQYF. This chain uses TRBV6-1 with TRBJ2-7; 9 bases are shared with TRBD1. Germline V CDR1 and CDR2: MNHNS, SASEGT. The trim removed 0 bases at V and 5 bases at J, leaving 2 bases unmatched. The CDR3 spans 14 residues.

The V gene is TRBV9, the J gene TRBJ1-1; no firm D call. Germline lookup yields CDR1 SGDLS and CDR2 YYNGEE. The CDR3 extends over 13 amino acids. The germline V and J ends were trimmed by 0 bases and 5 bases, with 8 bases remaining between them. The DNA of the CDR3 is TGTGCCAGCAGCGTAGGTCCGCAGACTGAAGCTTTCTTT. It is translated as CASSVGPQTEAFF.

The J gene is TRBJ2-1, the V gene TRBV5-5; 7 bases match TRBD1. Germline trimming cut 4 bases from V and 4 bases from J; bases unmatched to any gene: 11. The CDR3 spans 16 residues. Per the germline V gene, CDR1 is SGHKS and CDR2 is YYEKEE (reference sequence). This CDR3 reads CASSAVGTVVYNEQFF. The DNA for the CDR3 is TGTGCCAGCAGCGCCGTTGGGACAGTCGTATACAATGAGCAGTTCTTC.